The next 9 T cell receptor beta chains were all read from a single sample in a study of blood T cell repertoires in COVID-19. Data came from immunoSEQ multiplex PCR; TCRdb stores just in-frame clones and leaves some out. The table records 200,000 or so clones, more than 65% of them present only once. The sequenced sample consisted of peripheral blood. These receptors all stem from a man aged 40-50 years who had recovered from COVID-19.

V gene TRBV3-1 (or the pseudogene TRBV3-2) combines with J gene TRBJ2-1, with 9 nucleotides matching TRBD1. The V gene end was trimmed by 5 bases and the J gene end by 8 bases; junction bases not matched to a gene: 22. Germline V CDR1 and CDR2: LGHDT, YNNKEL (reference sequence). The CDR3 is 19 residues long. The CDR3 reads CASSRASSIIGTGSHEQFF. In DNA form, the CDR3 reads TGTGCCAGCAGCAGAGCAAGTAGCATAATCGGGACAGGGTCGCATGAGCAGTTCTTC.

The chain employs TRBV6-2 or TRBV6-3 and TRBJ1-2, with a possible D match to TRBD1 (6 bases). Trimming took 4 bases from V and 6 from J, leaving 24 bases between them. The CDR3 runs to 17 residues. Germline CDR1 MNHEY, CDR2 SVGEGT. The CDR3 sequence: CASSSGGTPIGINGYTF. The CDR3 DNA is TGTGCCAGCAGTTCCGGTGGGACACCGATTGGGATCAATGGCTACACCTTC.

The chain combines TRBV6-4 with TRBJ2-3; the match to TRBD2 covers 9 bases. Germline V gives CDR1 MRHNA, CDR2 SNTAGT. The V segment lost 3 bases and the J segment 8 bases; nucleotides outside the gene matches: 12. The CDR3 runs 16 residues. DNA of the CDR3: TGTGCCAGCAGTGAACAAGTAGCGGGAGACGTGGGTACGCAGTATTTT. It codes for CASSEQVAGDVGTQYF.

The chain couples TRBV6-6 to TRBJ1-3; D is ambiguous. Looked up from germline, CDR1 is MNHNY and CDR2 is SVGAGI (reference sequence). V lost 5 bases to trimming and J lost 0 bases, with 5 bases between them. The CDR3 has 13 amino acids. This chain's CDR3 is CASSISSGNTIYF. The CDR3 DNA reads TGTGCCAGCAGTATTAGCTCTGGAAACACCATATATTTT.

The rearrangement links TRBV5-5 to TRBJ1-2; possible D gene TRBD1, 5 bases. V was cut by 1 base and J by 4 bases, with 14 bases left in between. This CDR3 is 15 amino acids long. Germline V gene lookup returns CDR1 SGHKS and CDR2 YYEKEE (reference sequence). For the CDR3, the DNA is TGTGCCAGCAGCTTGATGAGGGACTCCATCTATGGCTACACCTTC. This codes for CASSLMRDSIYGYTF. Supplemented by reference TRBV5-5 and TRBJ1-2, the full variable domain reads DAGVTQSPTHLIKTRGQQVTLRCSPISGHKSVSWYQQVLGQGPQFIFQYYEKEERGRGNFPDRFSARQFPNYSSELNVNALLLGDSALYLCASSLMRDSIYGYTFGSGTRLTVV.

The chain is built from TRBV3-1 (or the pseudogene TRBV3-2) and TRBJ2-7; 12 nucleotides match TRBD2. The trim removed 5 bases at V and 7 bases at J, leaving 12 bases unmatched. The CDR3 has 16 residues. Per germline, CDR1 LGHDT and CDR2 YNNKEL (reference sequence). The CDR3: CASSSTVLAGGSEQYF. In DNA form, the CDR3 reads TGTGCCAGCAGCTCAACTGTCCTAGCGGGGGGGTCGGAGCAGTACTTC.

This chain links TRBV28 with TRBJ1-1, with 8 bases identical to TRBD1. The germline V gene has CDR1 MDHEN and CDR2 SYDVKM. Losses at the gene ends were 3 bases for V and 5 bases for J; bases not matched to a gene: 11. This CDR3 comprises 16 residues. The CDR3: CASSFSNRGGGTEAFF. CDR3 bases: TGTGCCAGCAGTTTCTCCAACAGGGGGGGTGGGACTGAAGCTTTCTTT.

In its sample, this clone was seen once. This chain uses TRBV2 with TRBJ2-5; perhaps TRBD2 as D (6 bases). CDR1 is SNHLY and CDR2 is FYNNEI in the germline V gene. The CDR3 is 13 amino acids. With 6 bases removed from V and 9 bases from J, the gap between germline ends came to 17 bases. In DNA form, the CDR3 reads TGTGCCAGCAGGGGGGAGTCGGGAGTGGCCCAGTACTTC. It specifies CASRGESGVAQYF.

The V and J genes are TRBV9 and TRBJ2-3, with 7 bases matching TRBD2. There are 19 residues in the CDR3. V was clipped by 2 bases and J by 5 bases; unmatched bases: 20. Germline CDR1 and CDR2: SGDLS and YYNGEE. Here the CDR3 DNA reads TGTGCCAGCAGCGTCGACCGGACGATGGCGGGAGCGTATGAAGATACGCAGTATTTT. The encoded protein is CASSVDRTMAGAYEDTQYF.